This T cell receptor (beta chain) was recorded in a study of CD8+ T cells in alopecia areata. Whole-study results and caveats: Higher clonality and more expanded CD8+ clones appeared in lesional than normal scalp. Tofacitinib significantly lowered scalp clonality and expanded CD8+ clones among the top 100.

After isolation, RNA underwent reverse transcription to generate cDNA as the sequencing template. Sequenced by immunoSEQ multiplex PCR; TCRdb stores in-frame clones only, minus some. The repertoire consists of 180,000 or so clones, with approximately 50% occurring once and the leading ten covering around 10%. On this clone: Its antigen is as yet unknown.

The treatment here: oral pan-JAK inhibitor, 5-10 mg twice daily. The investigators collected lesional scalp punch biopsies and peripheral blood from alopecia areata patients. Separation by sorting yielded CD4+ and CD8+ T cells from PBMCs. The TCR originated in a human donor with alopecia areata. Sample: CD8+ T cells sorted from blood, taken at approximately week 51, from a patient treated with tofacitinib.

The CDR3 loop reads CSVEPPGGFEAFF. The CDR3 DNA sequence: TGCAGCGTTGAACCCCCAGGGGGCTTTGAAGCTTTCTTT. V is TRBV29-1 and J is TRBJ1-1; 8 bases match TRBD1. The V segment lost 2 bases and the J segment 7 bases; nucleotides outside the gene matches: 6. CDR3 length: 13 residues. Germline CDR1 reads SQVTM; CDR2 reads ANQGSEA.